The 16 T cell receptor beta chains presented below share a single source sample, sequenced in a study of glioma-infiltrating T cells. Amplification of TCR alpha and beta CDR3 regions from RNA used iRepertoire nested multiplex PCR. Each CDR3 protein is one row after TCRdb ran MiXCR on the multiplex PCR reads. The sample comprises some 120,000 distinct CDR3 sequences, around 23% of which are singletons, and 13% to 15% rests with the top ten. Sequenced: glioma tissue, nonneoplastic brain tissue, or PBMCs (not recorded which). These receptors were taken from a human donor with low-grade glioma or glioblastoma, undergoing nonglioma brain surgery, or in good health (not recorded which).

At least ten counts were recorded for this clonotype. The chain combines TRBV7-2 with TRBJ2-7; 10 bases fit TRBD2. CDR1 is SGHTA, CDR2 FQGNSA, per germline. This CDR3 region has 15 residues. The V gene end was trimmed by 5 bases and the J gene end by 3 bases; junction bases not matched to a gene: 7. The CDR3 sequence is CASSRTSGGFYEQYF. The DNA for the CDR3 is TGTGCCAGCAGCCGGACTAGCGGTGGCTTCTACGAGCAGTACTTC.

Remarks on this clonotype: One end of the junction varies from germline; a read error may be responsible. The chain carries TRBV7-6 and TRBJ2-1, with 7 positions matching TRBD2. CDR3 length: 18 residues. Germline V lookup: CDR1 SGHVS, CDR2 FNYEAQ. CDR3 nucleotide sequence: TGTGCCAGCCGCTTACTGTGGTCTAGGGAGGGTTCCTACAATGAGCAGTTCTTC. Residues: CASRLLWSREGSYNEQFF.

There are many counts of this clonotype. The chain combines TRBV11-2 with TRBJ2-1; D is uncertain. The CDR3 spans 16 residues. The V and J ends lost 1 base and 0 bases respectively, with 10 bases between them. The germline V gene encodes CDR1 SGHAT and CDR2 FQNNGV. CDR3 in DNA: TGTGCCAGCAGCTTAGTGGGGATGAGCTCCTACAATGAGCAGTTCTTC. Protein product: CASSLVGMSSYNEQFF.

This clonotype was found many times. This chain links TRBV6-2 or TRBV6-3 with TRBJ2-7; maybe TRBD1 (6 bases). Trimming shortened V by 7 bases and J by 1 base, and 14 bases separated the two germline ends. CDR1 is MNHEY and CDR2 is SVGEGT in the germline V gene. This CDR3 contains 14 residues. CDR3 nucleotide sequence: TGTGCCAGCAACCCGGGGACAATATCCTACGAGCAGTACTTC. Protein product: CASNPGTISYEQYF.

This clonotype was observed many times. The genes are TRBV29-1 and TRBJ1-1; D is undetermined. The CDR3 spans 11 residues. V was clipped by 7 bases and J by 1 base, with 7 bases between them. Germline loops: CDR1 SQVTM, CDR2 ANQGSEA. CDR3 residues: CSGRKNTEAFF. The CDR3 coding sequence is TGCAGCGGGAGAAAGAACACTGAAGCTTTCTTT. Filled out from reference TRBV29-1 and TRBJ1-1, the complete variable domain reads SAVISQKPSRDICQRGTSLTIQCQVDSQVTMMFWYRQQPGQSLTLIATANQGSEATYESGFVIDKFPISRPNLTFSTLTVSNMSPEDSSIYLCSGRKNTEAFFGQGTRLTVV.

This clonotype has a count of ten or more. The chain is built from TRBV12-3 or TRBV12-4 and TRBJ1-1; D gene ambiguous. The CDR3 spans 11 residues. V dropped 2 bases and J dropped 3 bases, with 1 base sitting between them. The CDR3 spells CASSLYTEAFF. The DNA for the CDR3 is TGTGCCAGCAGTTTATACACTGAAGCTTTCTTT.

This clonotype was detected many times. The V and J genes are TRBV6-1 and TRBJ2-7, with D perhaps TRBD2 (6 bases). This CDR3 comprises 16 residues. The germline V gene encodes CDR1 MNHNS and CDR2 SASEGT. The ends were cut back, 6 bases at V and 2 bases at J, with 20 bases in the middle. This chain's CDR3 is CASSLSPGTGAYEQYF. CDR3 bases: TGTGCCAGCAGCCTTTCACCCGGGACGGGGGCCTACGAGCAGTACTTC.

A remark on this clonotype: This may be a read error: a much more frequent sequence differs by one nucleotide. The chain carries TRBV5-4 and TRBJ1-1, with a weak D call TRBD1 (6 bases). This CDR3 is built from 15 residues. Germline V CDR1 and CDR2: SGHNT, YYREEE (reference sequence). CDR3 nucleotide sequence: TGTGCCAGCCGCTTGGAGGGGGGCAGGGGCACTGAAGCTTTCTTT. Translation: CASRLEGGRGTEAFF.

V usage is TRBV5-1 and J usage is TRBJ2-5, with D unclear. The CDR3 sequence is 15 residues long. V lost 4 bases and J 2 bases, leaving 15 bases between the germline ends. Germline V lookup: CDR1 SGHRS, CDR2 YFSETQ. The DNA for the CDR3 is TGCGCCAGCAGCCCCATAGTCTCGAATCAAGAGACCCAGTACTTC. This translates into CASSPIVSNQETQYF.

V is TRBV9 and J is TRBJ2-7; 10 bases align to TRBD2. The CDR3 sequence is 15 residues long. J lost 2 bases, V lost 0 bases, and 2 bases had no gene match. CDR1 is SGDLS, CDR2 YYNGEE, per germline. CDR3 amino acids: CASSVVAGGTYEQYF. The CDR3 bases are TGTGCCAGCAGCGTAGTAGCGGGAGGTACCTACGAGCAGTACTTC.

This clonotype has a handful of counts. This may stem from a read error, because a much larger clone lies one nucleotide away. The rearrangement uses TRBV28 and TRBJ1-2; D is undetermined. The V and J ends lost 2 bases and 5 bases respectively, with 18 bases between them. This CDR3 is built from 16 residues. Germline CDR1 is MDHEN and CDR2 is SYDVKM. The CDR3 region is CASSLTSTTWRYGYTF. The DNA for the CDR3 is TGTGCCAGCAGTTTAACTTCGACCACCTGGAGATATGGCTACACCTTC.

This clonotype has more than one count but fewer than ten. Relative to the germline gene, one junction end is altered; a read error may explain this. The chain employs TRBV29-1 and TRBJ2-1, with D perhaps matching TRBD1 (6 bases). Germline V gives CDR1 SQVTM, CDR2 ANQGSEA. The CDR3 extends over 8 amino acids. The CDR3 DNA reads TGCAGCGTTGAAGTAGGGGGATTC. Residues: CSVEVGGF.

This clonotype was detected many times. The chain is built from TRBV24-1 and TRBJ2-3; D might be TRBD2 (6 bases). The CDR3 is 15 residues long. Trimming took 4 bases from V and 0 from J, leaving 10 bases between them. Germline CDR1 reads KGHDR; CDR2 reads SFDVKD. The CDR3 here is CATSDAGTSTDTQYF. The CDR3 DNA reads TGTGCCACCAGTGACGCGGGGACTAGCACAGATACGCAGTATTTT.

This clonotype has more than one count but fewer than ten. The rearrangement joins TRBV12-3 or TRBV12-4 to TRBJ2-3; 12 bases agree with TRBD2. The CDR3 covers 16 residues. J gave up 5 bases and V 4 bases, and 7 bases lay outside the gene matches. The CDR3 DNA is TGTGCCAGCAGTTCACTAGCGGGAGGAGTTTTAGATACGCAGTATTTT. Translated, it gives CASSSLAGGVLDTQYF.

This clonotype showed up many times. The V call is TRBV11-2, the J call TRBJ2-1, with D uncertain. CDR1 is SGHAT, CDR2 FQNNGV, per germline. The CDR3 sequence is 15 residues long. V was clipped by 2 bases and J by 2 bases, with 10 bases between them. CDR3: CASSLIINAYNEQFF. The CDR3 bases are TGTGCCAGCAGCTTAATCATAAACGCCTACAATGAGCAGTTCTTC.

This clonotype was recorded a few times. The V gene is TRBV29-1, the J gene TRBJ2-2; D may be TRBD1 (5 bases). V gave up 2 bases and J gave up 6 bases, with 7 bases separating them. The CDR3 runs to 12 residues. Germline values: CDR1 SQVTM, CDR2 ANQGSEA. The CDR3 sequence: CSVEFRAGELFF. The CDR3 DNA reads TGCAGCGTTGAATTCAGGGCCGGGGAGCTGTTTTTT.